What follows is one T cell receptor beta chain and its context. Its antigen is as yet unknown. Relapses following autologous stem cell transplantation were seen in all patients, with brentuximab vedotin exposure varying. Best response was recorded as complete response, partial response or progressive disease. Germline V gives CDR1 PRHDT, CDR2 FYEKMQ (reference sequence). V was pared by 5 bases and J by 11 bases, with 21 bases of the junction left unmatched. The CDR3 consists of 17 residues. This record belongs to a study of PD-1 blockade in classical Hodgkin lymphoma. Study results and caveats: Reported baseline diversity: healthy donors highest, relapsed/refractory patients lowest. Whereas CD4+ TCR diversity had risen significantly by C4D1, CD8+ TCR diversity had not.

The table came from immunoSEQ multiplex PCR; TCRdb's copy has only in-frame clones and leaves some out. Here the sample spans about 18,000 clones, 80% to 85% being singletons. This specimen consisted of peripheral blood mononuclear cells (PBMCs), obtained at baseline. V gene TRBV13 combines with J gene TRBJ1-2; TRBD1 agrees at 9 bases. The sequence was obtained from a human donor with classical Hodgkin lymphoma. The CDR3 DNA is TGTGCCAGCAGCCCCCCCAGGACAGGGGAGGGGGGTTTTGGGTACACCTTC. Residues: CASSPPRTGEGGFGYTF.